These T cell receptor beta chains were read from a single sample in a study of blood T cell repertoires in COVID-19. Some clones are missing from TCRdb's copy, which holds only in-frame ones; the method was immunoSEQ multiplex PCR. The table shows approximately 280,000 clones, with 75% to 95% occurring only once. The sequenced sample was peripheral blood. All receptors come from a young woman with COVID-19, enrolled during active disease. Each CDR3 is given with its conserved first and last residue. The D gene is left open where the match is weak. Rows may omit the clone size; those that give it use once, few, many or a size class.

d_gene	v_gene	j_gene	abundance	CDR3aa	CDR3nt
TRBD1	TRBV2	TRBJ1-3	.	CASRDRGNTIYF	TGTGCCAGCAGGGACAGGGGAAACACCATATATTTT
TRBD2	TRBV19	TRBJ2-3	once	CASSTLAERDTDTQYF	TGTGCCAGTAGTACACTGGCTGAGCGGGACACAGATACGCAGTATTTT
TRBD2	TRBV10-3	TRBJ2-5	.	CAISGQLAGETQYF	TGTGCCATTTCAGGACAGCTAGCGGGAGAGACCCAGTACTTC
.	TRBV29-1	TRBJ2-7	.	CSVLGRDSSYEQYF	TGCAGCGTTCTTGGGCGGGATAGCTCCTACGAGCAGTACTTC
TRBD1	TRBV18	TRBJ1-4	.	CASSRQQGINEKLFF	TGTGCCAGCTCACGCCAACAGGGGATAAATGAAAAACTGTTTTTT
TRBD2	TRBV9	TRBJ2-5	.	CASSVDRGREVQYF	TGTGCCAGCAGCGTAGATCGCGGGAGAGAGGTCCAGTACTTC
TRBD2	TRBV19	TRBJ2-2	.	CASTRVWEGRGGELFF	TGTGCCAGTACCCGGGTCTGGGAGGGCCGCGGCGGGGAGCTGTTTTTT
TRBD1	TRBV5-1	TRBJ1-1	.	CASSLVGGQGTEAFF	TGCGCCAGCAGCTTGGTGGGGGGACAGGGGACTGAAGCTTTCTTT
.	TRBV30	TRBJ2-1	.	CAWSVRRSTRDEQFF	TGTGCCTGGAGTGTAAGGCGGTCAACCCGGGATGAGCAGTTCTTC
TRBD2	TRBV19	TRBJ2-2	.	CASSMGLAGETTGELFF	TGTGCCAGTAGTATGGGACTAGCGGGAGAGACGACCGGGGAGCTGTTTTTT
TRBD1	TRBV5-1	TRBJ1-1	.	CASSLGTGGRNTEAFF	TGCGCCAGCAGCTTGGGGACAGGGGGCCGGAACACTGAAGCTTTCTTT
.	TRBV11-2	TRBJ1-2	.	CASSLKGAELYGYTF	TGTGCCAGCAGCTTAAAAGGGGCAGAACTCTATGGCTACACCTTC
TRBD2	TRBV19	TRBJ2-7	.	CASSISASGTPYEQYF	TGTGCCAGTAGTATTAGTGCTAGCGGGACTCCCTACGAGCAGTACTTC
TRBD2	TRBV5-1	TRBJ2-5	.	CASSLLGTREETQYF	TGCGCCAGCAGCTTGTTAGGGACTAGAGAAGAGACCCAGTACTTC
TRBD1	TRBV5-4	TRBJ2-1	.	CASTDRDRNEQFF	TGTGCCAGCACCGACAGGGACCGGAATGAGCAGTTCTTC
.	TRBV7-8	TRBJ1-1	.	CASSFTVGEAFF	TGTGCCAGCAGCTTTACGGTCGGTGAAGCTTTCTTT
TRBD2	TRBV2	TRBJ2-7	.	CASSDFTSGRLQYF	TGTGCCAGCAGTGATTTCACTAGCGGGAGGCTTCAGTACTTC
.	TRBV29-1	TRBJ2-4	.	CSVEDLGSPYF	TGCAGCGTTGAAGATCTTGGGAGTCCGTACTTC
TRBD1	TRBV9	TRBJ2-3	.	CASSADRGKADTQYF	TGTGCCAGCAGCGCGGACAGGGGTAAGGCAGATACGCAGTATTTT
TRBD1	TRBV28	TRBJ1-4	.	CASSSRTGSWNEKLFF	TGTGCCAGCAGTTCTCGGACAGGGTCGTGGAACGAAAAACTGTTTTTT
.	TRBV7-2	TRBJ1-1	once	CASSWTGGNTEAFF	TGTGCCAGCAGCTGGACGGGGGGAAACACTGAAGCTTTCTTT
TRBD1	TRBV29-1	TRBJ2-7	.	CSVTRGTAYEQYF	TGCAGCGTCACACGAGGGACAGCCTACGAGCAGTACTTC
.	TRBV4-1	TRBJ1-2	.	CASSQDGGYGYTF	TGCGCCAGCAGCCAAGATGGGGGGTATGGCTACACCTTC
.	TRBV7-9	TRBJ2-7	.	CASSNPGTPINEQYF	TGTGCCAGCAGCAACCCCGGGACTCCTATCAATGAGCAGTACTTC
.	TRBV6-6	TRBJ1-1	.	CASSSAGTEAFF	TGTGCCAGCAGTTCCGCCGGCACTGAAGCTTTCTTT
TRBD1	TRBV28	TRBJ2-7	.	CASSRGQVRSYEQYF	TGTGCCAGCAGTAGGGGACAGGTGCGCTCCTACGAGCAGTACTTC
TRBD1	TRBV2	TRBJ1-5	.	CASSGGRGNQPQHF	TGTGCCAGCAGTGGGGGCAGGGGGAATCAGCCCCAGCATTTT
.	TRBV7-9	TRBJ1-1	few	CASSFPGGEAFF	TGTGCCAGCAGCTTCCCGGGGGGTGAAGCTTTCTTT
TRBD1	TRBV28	TRBJ2-7	.	CASSSGTGFYEQYF	TGTGCCAGCAGCAGCGGGACAGGGTTCTACGAGCAGTACTTC
TRBD1	TRBV6-5	TRBJ2-7	.	CASSRDRDFSEQYF	TGTGCCAGCAGCCGGGACAGAGACTTTAGCGAGCAGTACTTC
TRBD1	TRBV25-1	TRBJ1-4	.	CASSVTGLTNEKLFF	TGTGCCAGCAGTGTGACAGGGTTAACTAATGAAAAACTGTTTTTT
TRBD2	TRBV4-1	TRBJ2-2	.	CASSQWVGGSTGELFF	TGCGCCAGCAGCCAATGGGTGGGAGGGTCTACCGGGGAGCTGTTTTTT
.	TRBV5-1	TRBJ1-2	.	CASSFGDINYGYTF	TGCGCCAGCAGCTTTGGGGACATTAACTATGGCTACACCTTC
TRBD2	TRBV11-1	TRBJ2-1	.	CASSPFLAGDEQFF	TGTGCCAGCAGCCCATTTCTAGCGGGAGATGAGCAGTTCTTC
.	TRBV7-8	TRBJ2-2	.	CASSSRGGAANTGELFF	TGTGCCAGCAGCTCCCGAGGGGGAGCCGCGAACACCGGGGAGCTGTTTTTT
TRBD1	TRBV7-2	TRBJ2-7	.	CASSLQTGGYYEQYF	TGTGCCAGCAGCTTACAGACAGGGGGCTACTACGAGCAGTACTTC
.	TRBV19	TRBJ2-3	.	CASSIKARSTDTQYF	TGTGCCAGTAGTATAAAGGCGCGGAGCACAGATACGCAGTATTTT
TRBD2	TRBV2	TRBJ2-1	.	CASRLRRTSGDEQFF	TGTGCCAGCAGGCTTAGGCGGACTAGCGGCGATGAGCAGTTCTTC
.	TRBV7-3	TRBJ2-3	.	CASSLGLTPSTDTQYF	TGTGCCAGCAGCTTGGGGCTAACCCCTAGCACAGATACGCAGTATTTT
.	TRBV29-1	TRBJ2-7	.	CSVEGQAYEQYF	TGCAGCGTTGAAGGACAGGCCTACGAGCAGTACTTC
.	TRBV28	TRBJ1-4	.	CASSFRLQGLGEKLFF	TGTGCCAGCAGTTTCCGCCTCCAGGGTCTTGGTGAAAAACTGTTTTTT
.	TRBV20-1	TRBJ2-5	.	CSATQETQYF	TGCAGTGCTACGCAAGAGACCCAGTACTTC
.	TRBV6-6	TRBJ1-6	.	CASSITGYNSPLHF	TGTGCCAGCAGTATTACAGGGTATAATTCACCCCTCCACTTT
.	TRBV28	TRBJ1-6	once	CASTPGPGNNSPLHF	TGTGCCAGCACCCCCGGCCCAGGGAATAATTCACCCCTCCACTTT
TRBD2	TRBV5-4	TRBJ2-1	.	CASSSPGLAIHEQFF	TGTGCCAGCAGCTCCCCGGGACTAGCAATTCATGAGCAGTTCTTC
.	TRBV2	TRBJ2-7	few	CASRTESYEQYF	TGTGCCAGCAGGACTGAATCCTACGAGCAGTACTTC
TRBD1	TRBV28	TRBJ1-2	once	CASSSRDSNYGYTF	TGTGCCAGCAGCTCCCGGGACAGTAACTATGGCTACACCTTC
.	TRBV27	TRBJ1-5	.	CASSPSDFMPQHF	TGTGCCAGCAGTCCGTCAGATTTCATGCCCCAGCATTTT
.	TRBV29-1	TRBJ1-2	.	CSVGRGANYGYTF	TGCAGCGTTGGGAGGGGAGCGAACTATGGCTACACCTTC